This is a list of T cell receptor beta chains from one sample in a study of response to subunit inactivated influenza vaccine. TCRdb reanalysed the RT-PCR reads using MiXCR and keeps one entry per CDR3 protein. In the table there are just over 300,000 distinct CDR3 sequences, 20% to 25% of which are singletons. Material: PBMCs from blood, obtained approximately 20 months after vaccination. The receptors stem from a man aged 45 to 75 who received an inactivated influenza vaccine. The CDR3 runs from the conserved cysteine through the conserved F or W. D genes are given only for firm matches. A clone size is listed for some rows: how often the clone was seen (once, few, many), or a class if it is expanded.

>-|TRBV12-3/TRBV12-4|TRBJ1-1|-
CASSWGQTNTEAFF
TGTGCCAGCAGTTGGGGGCAGACAAACACTGAAGCTTTCTTT
>-|TRBV28|TRBJ2-7|few
CASSLYQGLSEQYF
TGTGCCAGCAGTTTGTACCAGGGCCTTTCCGAGCAGTACTTC
>TRBD2|TRBV12-3/TRBV12-4|TRBJ2-3|-
CASSTGLAGDTQYF
TGTGCCAGCAGTACCGGACTAGCAGGCGATACGCAGTATTTT
>-|TRBV15|TRBJ1-4|-
CATSSRQLWGTGKTNEKLFF
TGTGCCACCAGCTCCCGGCAGTTGTGGGGGACCGGAAAAACTAATGAAAAACTGTTTTTT
>-|TRBV4-2|TRBJ2-3|-
CASSQESPLDTQYF
TGTGCCAGCAGCCAAGAATCGCCTCTTGATACGCAGTATTTT
>TRBD2|TRBV4-3|TRBJ2-1|few
CASSDYGGGYNEQFF
TGCGCCAGCAGCGATTACGGGGGGGGATACAATGAGCAGTTCTTC
>TRBD1|TRBV5-1|TRBJ2-7|few
CASSLAQGAGYEQYF
TGCGCCAGCAGCTTGGCGCAGGGGGCGGGTTACGAGCAGTACTTC
>-|TRBV28|TRBJ1-3|-
CASSPAYSGNTIYF
TGTGCCAGCAGCCCCGCCTACTCTGGAAACACCATATATTTT
>-|TRBV4-1|TRBJ2-4|few
CASSPQGGRDIQYF
TGCGCCAGCAGCCCACAGGGAGGTCGGGACATTCAGTACTTC
>TRBD1|TRBV10-3|TRBJ2-5|-
CAISRQGALETQHF
TGTGCCATCAGTAGACAGGGGGCATTGGAGACCCAGCACTTC
>TRBD1|TRBV4-1|TRBJ1-1|few
CASSQGARGRSAEAFF
TGCGCCAGCAGCCAAGGGGCAAGGGGGCGTAGTGCTGAAGCTTTCTTT
>-|TRBV7-8|TRBJ1-2|few
CASSLSGGYTF
TGTGCCAGCAGCCTCTCTGGAGGCTACACCTTC
>TRBD1|TRBV2|TRBJ2-5|few
CARGQQETQYF
TGTGCCAGGGGACAGCAAGAGACCCAGTACTTC
>-|TRBV5-4|TRBJ2-5|-
CASTSGSRETQYF
TGTGCCAGCACCTCTGGATCGAGGGAGACCCAGTACTTC
>-|TRBV7-2|TRBJ1-3|many
CASSPRGDSGNTIYF
TGTGCCAGCAGCCCCCGGGGGGACTCTGGAAACACCATATATTTT
>-|TRBV7-4|TRBJ2-5|-
CASMNGKRLVETQYF
TGTGCCAGCATGAACGGGAAAAGGTTGGTAGAGACCCAGTACTTC
>-|TRBV2|TRBJ2-1|-
CASSEALWTIYNEQFF
TGTGCCAGCAGTGAAGCGCTTTGGACAATCTACAATGAGCAGTTCTTC
>-|TRBV11-2|TRBJ1-5|-
CASSSDTDQPQHF
TGTGCCAGCAGCTCGGACACAGATCAGCCCCAGCATTTT
>-|TRBV27|TRBJ2-7|-
CASSFRRSNYEQYF
TGTGCCAGCAGTTTCCGACGCTCCAACTACGAGCAGTACTTC
>TRBD2|TRBV28|TRBJ2-1|-
CASSLLGSGRYNEQFF
TGTGCCAGCAGTTTATTAGGTAGCGGGAGGTACAATGAGCAGTTCTTC
>TRBD1|TRBV9|TRBJ2-7|few
CASSPGQGFYEQYF
TGTGCCAGCAGCCCAGGACAGGGGTTCTACGAGCAGTACTTC
>-|TRBV28|TRBJ2-3|few
CASIRGGFDTDTQYF
TGTGCCAGCATCAGGGGGGGCTTCGACACAGATACGCAGTATTTT
>-|TRBV6-2/TRBV6-3|TRBJ2-3|-
CASSLRDGPSTDTQYF
TGTGCCAGCAGCCTCCGGGACGGTCCCAGCACAGATACGCAGTATTTT
>-|TRBV29-1|TRBJ2-1|many
CSVQGTLHAQFF
TGCAGCGTTCAAGGGACGCTGCACGCCCAGTTCTTC
>TRBD1|TRBV2|TRBJ1-1|-
CASSWTGGPLLEAFF
TGTGCCAGCAGTTGGACAGGGGGGCCCCTTCTTGAAGCTTTCTTT